Presented here are 5 T cell receptor beta chains from one specimen sequenced in a study of T cells after yellow fever vaccination. TCRdb reprocessed the 5' RACE reads via MiXCR and lists one record per CDR3 protein. This sample has about 260,000 distinct CDR3 sequences; roughly 13% occur once, and the top ten carry around 0.49%. The sample in question was CD4+ T cells sorted from PBMCs, obtained 45 days after the yellow fever booster vaccination. The source of these receptors is a man aged 25-45 years who received the YFV17D yellow fever vaccine.

The V call is TRBV5-6, the J call TRBJ2-1; D is undetermined. Germline values: CDR1 SGHDT, CDR2 YYEEEE. Trimming removed 4 bases from V and 5 bases from J, with 22 bases in between. The CDR3 is made up of 17 amino acids. Here the CDR3 reads CASSPPTAFMTHNEQFF. CDR3 nucleotide sequence: TGTGCCAGCAGCCCGCCCACGGCTTTTATGACCCACAATGAGCAGTTCTTC. The whole variable domain, filled in from reference TRBV5-6 and TRBJ2-1, reads DAGVTQSPTHLIKTRGQQVTLRCSPKSGHDTVSWYQQALGQGPQFIFQYYEEEERQRGNFPDRFSGHQFPNYSSELNVNALLLGDSALYLCASSPPTAFMTHNEQFFGPGTRLTVL.

This chain uses TRBV12-3 or TRBV12-4 with TRBJ2-2, with 7 positions matching TRBD1. The CDR3 has 13 residues. V lost 6 bases to trimming and J lost 6 bases; unmatched junction nucleotides: 4. CDR3 loop: CASRRGGAGELFF. CDR3 coding DNA: TGTGCCAGCAGAAGAGGGGGCGCCGGGGAGCTGTTTTTT.

This clonotype turned up a few times. V is TRBV10-3 and J is TRBJ2-7; 9 positions match TRBD2. The CDR3 sequence is 14 residues long. V was pared by 5 bases and J by 3 bases, with 5 bases of the junction left unmatched. Germline CDR1 and CDR2: ENHRY and SYGVKD. The CDR3 protein is CAISNSGRSYEQYF. CDR3 DNA: TGTGCCATCAGTAATAGCGGGAGAAGCTACGAGCAGTACTTC.

The J gene is TRBJ2-1, the V gene TRBV24-1; D is ambiguous. Looked up from germline, CDR1 is KGHDR and CDR2 is SFDVKD. This CDR3 is built from 14 residues. V was cut by 7 bases and J by 8 bases, with 17 bases left in between. In DNA, the CDR3 is TGTGCCACCAGGTCTTCGGTGCCCCGCTATGAGCAGTTCTTC. Translated: CATRSSVPRYEQFF.

This sequence joins TRBV19 and TRBJ2-2, with 8 bases aligning to TRBD2. In germline, CDR1 is LNHDA, CDR2 SQIVND (reference sequence). The length of the CDR3 is 16 residues. J gave up 4 bases and V 2 bases, and 6 bases lay outside the gene matches. The CDR3 region is CASSILRSGSTGELFF. As DNA, the CDR3 is TGTGCCAGTAGTATACTCCGCAGCGGGAGCACCGGGGAGCTGTTTTTT. Looking up the rest from reference TRBV19 and TRBJ2-2 gives the full variable domain: DGGITQSPKYLFRKEGQNVTLSCEQNLNHDAMYWYRQDPGQGLRLIYYSQIVNDFQKGDIAEGYSVSREKKESFPLTVTSAQKNPTAFYLCASSILRSGSTGELFFGEGSRLTVL.